The 18 T cell receptor beta chains given below trace back to one sample, sequenced in a study of cytomegalovirus exposure and HLA in healthy donors. Both 60 Vbeta primers and 13 Jbeta primers went into the PCR. The method was immunoSEQ multiplex PCR; TCRdb's version includes in-frame clones alone and lacks a portion of them. This table has around 120,000 clones, 65% to 80% appearing once. Sequenced: PBMCs. The receptors were sampled from a man aged 55 to 70 in good health and CMV-seropositive.

As regards this clone: At one end the junction does not follow the germline gene, possibly because of a read error. Additional DNA sequences in this sample encode the identical CDR3. The gene calls are TRBV29-1 and TRBJ1-1, with D uncertain. This CDR3 is 14 amino acids long. The germline CDR1 and CDR2 sequences are SQVTM and ANQGSEA. DNA of the CDR3: TGCAGCGTTGAACACAGAGTAAGAAGCACTGAAGCCTTCTTT. As protein: CSVEHRVRSTEAFF.

The chain is built from TRBV30 and TRBJ2-2; TRBD1 aligns across 10 bases. After removal of 4 bases from V and 6 bases from J, the junction contained 2 bases not matched to a gene. The germline V gene encodes CDR1 GTSNPN and CDR2 SVGIG (reference sequence). The length of the CDR3 is 13 residues. The DNA for the CDR3 is TGTGCCTGGACCGGACAGGGGGCCGGGGAGCTGTTTTTT. This sequence encodes CAWTGQGAGELFF.

V and J are TRBV7-8 and TRBJ1-1; maybe TRBD1 (5 bases). This CDR3 contains 13 residues. Per germline, CDR1 SGHVS and CDR2 FQNEAQ. The V and J ends lost 2 bases and 2 bases respectively, with 6 bases between them. The CDR3 nucleotides are TGTGCCAGCAGCTTAAGGGGCAACACTGAAGCTTTCTTT. It codes for CASSLRGNTEAFF.

The CDR3 sequence is CASSPRGLVSPLHF. The CDR3 region has the DNA TGTGCCAGCAGCCCCAGGGGGCTAGTTTCACCCCTCCACTTT. The J gene is TRBJ1-6, the V gene TRBV5-6; 8 bases map to TRBD1. The germline V gene has CDR1 SGHDT and CDR2 YYEEEE. CDR3 length: 14 amino acids. J gave up 9 bases and V 4 bases, and 6 bases lay outside the gene matches. The full variable domain, its missing parts supplied by reference TRBV5-6 and TRBJ1-6, is DAGVTQSPTHLIKTRGQQVTLRCSPKSGHDTVSWYQQALGQGPQFIFQYYEEEERQRGNFPDRFSGHQFPNYSSELNVNALLLGDSALYLCASSPRGLVSPLHFGNGTRLTVT.

The chain links TRBV28 to TRBJ1-2, with D maybe TRBD1 (5 bases). This CDR3 has 15 residues. V was shortened by 6 bases and J by 5 bases, with 19 bases between the two germline ends. Per germline, CDR1 MDHEN and CDR2 SYDVKM. This CDR3 is CASSRPEAGNYGYTF. CDR3 nucleotide sequence: TGTGCCAGCAGCAGGCCCGAGGCAGGGAATTATGGCTACACCTTC.

The genes are TRBV9 and TRBJ2-1, with TRBD2 as a possible D gene (6 bases). Trimming took off 0 bases at V and 9 bases at J, with 13 bases between the two ends. The CDR3 runs to 14 residues. The germline V gene has CDR1 SGDLS and CDR2 YYNGEE. The DNA for the CDR3 is TGTGCCAGCAGCGTAGTTGCGGGGCTTGGTGAGCAGTTCTTC. The encoded protein is CASSVVAGLGEQFF.

This chain links TRBV5-1 with TRBJ2-6; D is uncertain. This CDR3 contains 15 residues. CDR1 and CDR2 from the germline V gene are SGHRS and YFSETQ. Trimming left V 4 bases short and J 0 bases short, with 8 bases between. As DNA, the CDR3 is TGCGCCAGCAGCGCCCGGGTCTCTGGGGCCAACGTCCTGACTTTC. Translation gives CASSARVSGANVLTF.

The chain carries TRBV5-4 and TRBJ2-3; 11 nucleotides align to TRBD2. The CDR3 consists of 16 residues. V shed 4 bases, J shed 2 bases, and the junction held 6 bases outside the gene matches. Looked up from germline, CDR1 is SGHNT and CDR2 is YYREEE (reference sequence). The CDR3 loop is CASSVTSGGNTDTQYF. The DNA of the CDR3 is TGTGCCAGCAGCGTCACTAGCGGGGGAAACACAGATACGCAGTATTTT.

The gene calls are TRBV29-1 and TRBJ2-1; D not resolved. Between the trimmed V and J ends, which lost 4 bases and 8 bases, there was a span of 6 bases. This CDR3 spans 10 amino acids. Germline V gene data show CDR1 as SQVTM and CDR2 as ANQGSEA. In DNA form, the CDR3 reads TGCAGCGTTGGAGGTGATGAGCAGTTCTTC. It specifies CSVGGDEQFF.

The J gene is TRBJ2-7, the V gene TRBV18; 10 bases align to TRBD2. The CDR3 covers 14 residues. With V trimmed by 3 bases and J by 6 bases, 5 bases remained unmatched. CDR1 and CDR2 (germline): KGHSH, LQKENI. The CDR3 nucleotides read TGTGCCAGCTCACCCCTAGCGGGAGAGGGCGAGCAGTACTTC. It yields the protein CASSPLAGEGEQYF.

The chain links TRBV6-5 to TRBJ2-3; 7 nucleotides align to TRBD1. V gave up 5 bases and J gave up 3 bases; unmatched junction bases: 5. The length of the CDR3 is 14 residues. Germline V lookup: CDR1 MNHEY, CDR2 SVGAGI. CDR3: CASSQRQGTDTQYF. The CDR3 bases are TGTGCCAGCAGTCAAAGACAGGGTACAGATACGCAGTATTTT.

The chain recombines TRBV11-3 with TRBJ2-1, with TRBD2 matching over 8 bases. Germline loops: CDR1 SGHNT, CDR2 YENEEA. V dropped 1 base and J dropped 6; count of bases not matched to a gene: 8. CDR3 size: 16 residues. CDR3 bases: TGTGCCAGCAGCTTAGTTGGTACGCGGGAGGCCAATGAGCAGTTCTTC. As protein: CASSLVGTREANEQFF.

This clone was found once. The chain carries TRBV6-5 and TRBJ2-7; 8 nucleotides line up with TRBD1. Germline V lookup: CDR1 MNHEY, CDR2 SVGAGI. CDR3 length: 15 amino acids. Trimming took 9 bases from V and 4 from J; bases not matched to a gene: 14. CDR3 loop: CASTSSQGAGYEQYF. CDR3 nucleotides: TGTGCCAGTACGAGCTCCCAGGGGGCAGGGTACGAGCAGTACTTC.

The chain couples TRBV25-1 to TRBJ2-3, with TRBD2 identical over 8 bases. CDR1 and CDR2 (germline): MGHDK, SYGVNS. The CDR3 has 15 amino acids. Trimming cost V 4 bases and J 3 bases; bases outside gene matches: 6. The CDR3 sequence: CASSGAGVRTDTQYF. The DNA for the CDR3 is TGTGCCAGCAGTGGAGCGGGAGTAAGGACAGATACGCAGTATTTT.

This CDR3 is CASGGDDQETQYF. The CDR3 DNA sequence: TGCGCCAGCGGAGGGGACGACCAAGAGACCCAGTACTTC. This chain joins TRBV5-1 and TRBJ2-5, with D perhaps matching TRBD2 (6 bases). This CDR3 is built from 13 residues. In germline, CDR1 is SGHRS, CDR2 YFSETQ. The ends were cut back, 7 bases at V and 0 bases at J, with 10 bases in the middle. Supplemented by reference TRBV5-1 and TRBJ2-5, the full variable domain reads KAGVTQTPRYLIKTRGQQVTLSCSPISGHRSVSWYQQTPGQGLQFLFEYFSETQRNKGNFPGRFSGRQFSNSRSEMNVSTLELGDSALYLCASGGDDQETQYFGPGTRLLVL.

The V and J genes are TRBV5-1 and TRBJ1-5; TRBD1 might be the D (5 bases). Between the trimmed V and J ends, which lost 3 bases and 7 bases, there was a span of 14 bases. This CDR3 comprises 14 residues. Germline CDR1 SGHRS, CDR2 YFSETQ. CDR3 region: CASSWGTPGQPQHF. DNA of the CDR3: TGCGCCAGCAGCTGGGGGACTCCAGGGCAGCCCCAGCATTTT. Filled out from reference TRBV5-1 and TRBJ1-5, the complete variable domain reads KAGVTQTPRYLIKTRGQQVTLSCSPISGHRSVSWYQQTPGQGLQFLFEYFSETQRNKGNFPGRFSGRQFSNSRSEMNVSTLELGDSALYLCASSWGTPGQPQHFGDGTRLSIL.

The chain uses TRBV2 and TRBJ2-5, with TRBD2 as a possible D gene (6 bases). The end of the DNA aligns better with TRBJ2-7, so the J call may be wrong. CDR1 and CDR2 from the germline V gene are SNHLY and FYNNEI. This CDR3 comprises 15 residues. CDR3 sequence (DNA): TGTGCCAGCAGTGAAGGGTCGGGACTGGCCTACGAGCAGTACTTC. It is translated as CASSEGSGLAYEQYF.

V is TRBV2 and J is TRBJ2-1; possible D gene TRBD1, 6 bases. Trimming cost V 6 bases and J 8 bases, with 17 bases left between them. The CDR3 extends over 14 amino acids. CDR1 SNHLY and CDR2 FYNNEI come from the germline V gene. The CDR3 is CASSWTEQPYEQFF. In nucleotides, the CDR3 is TGTGCCAGCAGCTGGACAGAACAACCGTATGAGCAGTTCTTC.